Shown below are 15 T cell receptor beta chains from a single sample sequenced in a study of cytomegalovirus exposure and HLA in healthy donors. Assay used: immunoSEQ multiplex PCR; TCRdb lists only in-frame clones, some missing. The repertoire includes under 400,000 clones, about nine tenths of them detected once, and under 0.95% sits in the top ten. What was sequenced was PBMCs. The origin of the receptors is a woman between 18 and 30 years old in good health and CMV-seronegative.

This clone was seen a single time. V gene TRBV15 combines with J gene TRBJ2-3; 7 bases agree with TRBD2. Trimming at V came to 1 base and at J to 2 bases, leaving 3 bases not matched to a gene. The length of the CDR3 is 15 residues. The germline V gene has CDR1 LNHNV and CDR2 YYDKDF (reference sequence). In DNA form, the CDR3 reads TGTGCCACCAGCAGAGTTCGGGAGGCCACAGATACGCAGTATTTT. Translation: CATSRVREATDTQYF. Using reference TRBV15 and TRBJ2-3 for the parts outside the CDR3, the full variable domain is DAMVIQNPRYQVTQFGKPVTLSCSQTLNHNVMYWYQQKSSQAPKLLFHYYDKDFNNEADTPDNFQSRRPNTSFCFLDIRSPGLGDTAMYLCATSRVREATDTQYFGPGTRLTVL.

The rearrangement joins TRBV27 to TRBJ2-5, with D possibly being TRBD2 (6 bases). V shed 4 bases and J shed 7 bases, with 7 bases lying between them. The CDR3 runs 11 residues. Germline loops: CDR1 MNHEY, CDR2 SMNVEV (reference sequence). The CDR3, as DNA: TGTGCCAGCAGTTGGCGGGGGACCCAGTACTTC. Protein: CASSWRGTQYF.

The CDR3 reads CASSRGLAEAGELFF. The CDR3 coding sequence is TGTGCCTCGTCAAGGGGACTGGCCGAGGCCGGGGAGCTGTTTTTT. The chain has TRBV30 and TRBJ2-2; tentatively, D is TRBD2 (6 bases). CDR3 length equals 15 residues. Trimming left V 7 bases short and J 6 bases short, with 21 bases between. Germline loops: CDR1 GTSNPN, CDR2 SVGIG (reference sequence).

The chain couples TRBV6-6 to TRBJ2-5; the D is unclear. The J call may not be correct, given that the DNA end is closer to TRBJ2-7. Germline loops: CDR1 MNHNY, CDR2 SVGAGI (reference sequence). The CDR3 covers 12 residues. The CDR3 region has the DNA TGTGCCAGCAGTTTACAGCCGTACGAGCAGTACTTC. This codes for CASSLQPYEQYF.

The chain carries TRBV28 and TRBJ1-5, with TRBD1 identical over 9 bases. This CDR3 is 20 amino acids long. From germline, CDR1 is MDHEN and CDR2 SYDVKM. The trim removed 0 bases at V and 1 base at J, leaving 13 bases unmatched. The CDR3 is CASSLWGYRDREGSNQPQHF. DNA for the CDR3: TGTGCCAGCAGTTTATGGGGTTACCGGGACAGGGAGGGAAGCAATCAGCCCCAGCATTTT.

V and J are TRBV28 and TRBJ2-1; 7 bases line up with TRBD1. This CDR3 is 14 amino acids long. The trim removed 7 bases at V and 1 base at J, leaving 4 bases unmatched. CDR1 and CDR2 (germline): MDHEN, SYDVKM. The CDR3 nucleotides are TGTGCCAGCACGGAGACAGGGTCCTACAATGAGCAGTTCTTC. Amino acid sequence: CASTETGSYNEQFF.

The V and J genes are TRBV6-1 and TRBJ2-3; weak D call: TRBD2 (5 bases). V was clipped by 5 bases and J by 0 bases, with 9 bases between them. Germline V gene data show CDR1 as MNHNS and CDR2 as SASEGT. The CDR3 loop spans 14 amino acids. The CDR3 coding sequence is TGTGCCAGCAGTCACGGGGAAAGCACAGATACGCAGTATTTT. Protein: CASSHGESTDTQYF.

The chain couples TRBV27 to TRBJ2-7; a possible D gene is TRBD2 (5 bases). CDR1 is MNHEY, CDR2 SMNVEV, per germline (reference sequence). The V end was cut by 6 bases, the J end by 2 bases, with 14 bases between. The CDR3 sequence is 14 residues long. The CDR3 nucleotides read TGTGCCAGCAGCCGGGGTGGGGTAGCCTACGAGCAGTACTTC. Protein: CASSRGGVAYEQYF.

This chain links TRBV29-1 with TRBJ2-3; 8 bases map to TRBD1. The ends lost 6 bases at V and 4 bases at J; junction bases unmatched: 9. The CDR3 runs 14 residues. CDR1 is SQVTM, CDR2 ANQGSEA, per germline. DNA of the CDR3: TGCAGCGTGTCACAGGGGGGTGACGCAGATACGCAGTATTTT. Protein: CSVSQGGDADTQYF.

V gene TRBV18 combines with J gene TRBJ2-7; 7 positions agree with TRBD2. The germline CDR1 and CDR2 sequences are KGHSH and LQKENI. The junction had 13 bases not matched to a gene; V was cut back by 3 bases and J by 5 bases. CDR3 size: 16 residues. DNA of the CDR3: TGTGCCAGCTCACCCTCGAGCGGGAACCGCGAGGACGAGCAGTACTTC. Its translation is CASSPSSGNREDEQYF.

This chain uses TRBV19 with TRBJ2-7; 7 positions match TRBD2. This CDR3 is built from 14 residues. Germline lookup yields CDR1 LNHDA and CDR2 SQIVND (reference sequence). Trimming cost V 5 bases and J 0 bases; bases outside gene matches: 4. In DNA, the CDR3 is TGTGCCAGTAGTCCCCGGGACTACTCCTACGAGCAGTACTTC. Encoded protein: CASSPRDYSYEQYF.

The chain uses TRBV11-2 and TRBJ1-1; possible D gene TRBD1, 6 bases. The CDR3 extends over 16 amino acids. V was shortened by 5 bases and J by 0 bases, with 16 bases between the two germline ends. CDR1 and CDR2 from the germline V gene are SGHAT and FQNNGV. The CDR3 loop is CASSQDSGELNTEAFF. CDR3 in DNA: TGTGCCAGCAGCCAAGACTCAGGGGAATTGAACACTGAAGCTTTCTTT.

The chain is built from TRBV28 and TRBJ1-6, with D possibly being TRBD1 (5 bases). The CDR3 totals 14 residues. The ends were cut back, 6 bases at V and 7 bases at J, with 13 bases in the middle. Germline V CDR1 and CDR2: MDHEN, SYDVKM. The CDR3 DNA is TGTGCCAGCAGACCTACGGAGGGGAATTCACCCCTCCACTTT. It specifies CASRPTEGNSPLHF.

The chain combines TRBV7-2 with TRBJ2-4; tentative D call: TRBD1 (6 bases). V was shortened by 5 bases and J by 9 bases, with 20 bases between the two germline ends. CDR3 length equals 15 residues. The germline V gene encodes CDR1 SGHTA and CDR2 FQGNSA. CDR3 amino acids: CASSRDRQGWSIQYF. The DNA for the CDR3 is TGTGCCAGCAGCCGAGACAGGCAGGGATGGAGCATTCAGTACTTC. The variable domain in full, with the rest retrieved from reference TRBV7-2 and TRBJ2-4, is GAGVSQSPSNKVTEKGKDVELRCDPISGHTALYWYRQSLGQGLEFLIYFQGNSAPDKSGLPSDRFSAERTGGSVSTLTIQRTQQEDSAVYLCASSRDRQGWSIQYFGAGTRLSVL.

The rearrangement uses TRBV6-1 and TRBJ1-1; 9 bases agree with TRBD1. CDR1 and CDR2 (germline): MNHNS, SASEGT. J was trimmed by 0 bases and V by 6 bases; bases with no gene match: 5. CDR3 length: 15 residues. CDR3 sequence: CASSIGTGLNTEAFF. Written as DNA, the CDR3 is TGTGCCAGCAGCATCGGGACAGGGTTGAACACTGAAGCTTTCTTT.